This record looks at one T cell receptor (beta chain) sequence and its context. Its antigen is as yet unknown. The sample belongs to a study of cytomegalovirus exposure and HLA in healthy donors. Study background: T cells numbering about 180 million yielded 117 million unique TCR beta sequences in an earlier analysis. Study-level findings and limits: In vitro confirmation showed three CMV-associated chains to be CMV antigen specific. Across HLA loci, a later analysis found differing TCR association rates, with DRB1 most and HLA-C fewest. Later work showed greater clonal expansion in HLA-associated TCR beta chains than in equally common others.

13 Jbeta primers and 60 Vbeta primers were used for the PCR. The assay was immunoSEQ multiplex PCR, and TCRdb's table has in-frame clones only and misses some. The sample shows approximately 100,000 clones, 60% to 85% of them seen only once. V lost 6 bases and J lost 2; bases outside the gene matches: 5. In germline, CDR1 is SNHLY, CDR2 FYNNEI. This CDR3 is built from 15 residues. Sequencing was done on a sample of PBMCs. The gene calls are TRBV2 and TRBJ2-5; 11 bases align to TRBD1. The receptor's source is a man in his fifties or sixties in good health and CMV-seropositive. CDR3 region: CASSGTGGRQETQYF. For the CDR3, the DNA is TGTGCCAGCAGCGGGACAGGGGGGCGACAAGAGACCCAGTACTTC.